The sequence of this T cell receptor beta chain was determined in a study of cytomegalovirus exposure and HLA in healthy donors. Study at large: As an earlier analysis found, some 170 million T cells yielded about 120 million unique TCR beta sequences.

Study-level results: The HLA-A and HLA-B alleles of most subjects were reportedly predicted accurately from TCR beta sequences. In an earlier analysis, most TCR beta V segments were productive about 87% or about 30% of the time.

Germline V lookup: CDR1 MDHEN, CDR2 SYDVKM. The CDR3 totals 17 residues. V lost 5 bases and J lost 2, with 19 bases in between. In regard to this clone: Its antigen is undetermined.

Among the donors, all were healthy bone marrow donors. PCR was performed using 60 Vbeta and 13 Jbeta primers. Sequencing was performed with immunoSEQ multiplex PCR; in TCRdb, only in-frame clones are kept and a portion is missing. The repertoire holds about 180,000 clones, with about 80% as singletons. This TCR came from a woman aged 30 to 39 in good health and CMV-seronegative. The sequenced sample was PBMCs. The genes are TRBV28 and TRBJ1-5; D perhaps matches TRBD1 (6 bases). CDR3 in amino acids: CASSPTGSPHGNQPQHF. The CDR3 coding sequence is TGTGCCAGCAGTCCAACAGGGTCTCCCCATGGCAATCAGCCCCAGCATTTT.